The 24 T cell receptor beta chains presented below share a single source sample, sequenced in a study of blood T cell repertoires in COVID-19. TCRdb's copy holds only in-frame clones and misses some; the assay was immunoSEQ multiplex PCR. Among some 70,000 clones listed, 75% to 80% were seen once. The sequenced sample was peripheral blood. These receptors all come from a woman aged 60-75 years with acute or convalescent COVID-19.

This sequence joins TRBV7-2 and TRBJ2-4, with D possibly TRBD2 on 6 matching bases. Trimming pared 1 base from V and 5 bases from J, leaving 9 bases between. Germline-derived CDR1 and CDR2 are SGHTA and FQGNSA. The CDR3 is 14 residues long. Here the CDR3 DNA reads TGTGCCAGCAGCTTAGTGGGACTCGAAAACATTCAGTACTTC. It codes for CASSLVGLENIQYF.

The chain combines TRBV7-2 with TRBJ2-5; D uncertain. The CDR3 contains 15 residues. V gave up 4 bases and J gave up 3 bases, with 15 bases separating them. From germline, CDR1 is SGHTA and CDR2 FQGNSA. The CDR3: CASSWAELQKETQYF. As DNA, the CDR3 is TGTGCCAGCAGCTGGGCCGAGTTACAGAAAGAGACCCAGTACTTC.

V is TRBV6-6 and J is TRBJ2-2; D is perhaps TRBD1 (5 bases). Per germline, CDR1 MNHNY and CDR2 SVGAGI (reference sequence). Trimming shortened V by 11 bases and J by 6 bases, and 10 bases separated the two germline ends. This CDR3 spans 11 amino acids. Written as DNA, the CDR3 is TGTGCCGCCCAGGGCCCCGGGGAGCTGTTTTTT. As protein: CAAQGPGELFF.

The V and J genes are TRBV7-2 and TRBJ2-1; TRBD1 agrees at 7 bases. The trim removed 5 bases at V and 13 bases at J, leaving 5 bases unmatched. This CDR3 has 11 amino acids. Germline assignment: CDR1 SGHTA and CDR2 FQGNSA. The CDR3 DNA sequence: TGTGCCAGCAGCAGGGGGCAGCGACAGTTCTTC. Its protein is CASSRGQRQFF. Full variable domain (outside the CDR3, taken from reference TRBV7-2 and TRBJ2-1): GAGVSQSPSNKVTEKGKDVELRCDPISGHTALYWYRQSLGQGLEFLIYFQGNSAPDKSGLPSDRFSAERTGGSVSTLTIQRTQQEDSAVYLCASSRGQRQFFGPGTRLTVL.

V and J are TRBV6-2 or TRBV6-3 and TRBJ2-7; TRBD1 is a possible D gene (5 bases). V was shortened by 4 bases and J by 2 bases, with 21 bases between the two germline ends. The CDR3 contains 17 residues. Germline CDR1 and CDR2: MNHEY and SVGEGT. The CDR3 DNA follows: TGTGCCAGCAGTTCCCCATACAAAGGACAAGGAGCCTACGAGCAGTACTTC. It encodes CASSSPYKGQGAYEQYF.

This clone was counted a single time. This chain uses TRBV30 with TRBJ2-6, with D uncertain. This CDR3 is built from 11 residues. In germline, CDR1 is GTSNPN, CDR2 SVGIG (reference sequence). The V and J ends lost 8 bases and 3 bases respectively, with 5 bases between them. CDR3 protein: CALYGANVLTF. CDR3 bases: TGTGCCCTTTATGGGGCCAACGTCCTGACTTTC.

The chain is built from TRBV7-2 and TRBJ2-5; a possible D gene is TRBD1 (5 bases). Trimming cost V 1 base and J 5 bases, with 14 bases left between them. The CDR3 has 15 residues. Germline lookup yields CDR1 SGHTA and CDR2 FQGNSA. The CDR3: CASSLDYTGLETQYF. The CDR3 coding sequence is TGTGCCAGCAGCTTAGATTATACAGGTTTGGAGACCCAGTACTTC.

The chain uses TRBV9 and TRBJ2-3, with 11 bases fitting TRBD2. Germline V CDR1 and CDR2: SGDLS, YYNGEE. With 0 bases clipped from V and 4 bases from J, the junction kept 7 bases outside the gene matches. The CDR3 covers 17 residues. The CDR3 DNA reads TGTGCCAGCAGCGTAGAAGGGTGGGGACTAGCGGCAGATACGCAGTATTTT. Residues: CASSVEGWGLAADTQYF.

By its share, this clone is large (0.1 to 1%). The V and J genes are TRBV7-3 and TRBJ2-2, with a possible D match to TRBD1 (6 bases). This CDR3 is built from 16 residues. Between the trimmed V and J ends, which lost 5 bases and 7 bases, there was a span of 20 bases. The germline V gene encodes CDR1 SGHTA and CDR2 FQGTGA. The CDR3 is CASSQGLFGMGGELFF. DNA for the CDR3: TGTGCCAGCAGCCAGGGGTTATTCGGAATGGGCGGGGAGCTGTTTTTT.

V usage is TRBV4-3 and J usage is TRBJ2-3; 8 nucleotides line up with TRBD1. CDR3 length: 16 residues. Germline V gene lookup returns CDR1 LGHNA and CDR2 YSLEER. J gave up 0 bases and V 2 bases, and 4 bases lay outside the gene matches. The CDR3 DNA is TGCGCCAGCAGCCAAAAACAGGGGGGTAGCACAGATACGCAGTATTTT. Translating gives CASSQKQGGSTDTQYF.

This rearrangement joins TRBV29-1 to TRBJ2-5, with D unresolved. CDR1 and CDR2 (germline): SQVTM, ANQGSEA. The CDR3 runs 10 residues. With 3 bases removed from V and 9 bases from J, the gap between germline ends came to 8 bases. CDR3 sequence reads: CSVDQDPQYF. The CDR3 nucleotides read TGCAGCGTTGACCAGGATCCCCAGTACTTC.

The V gene is TRBV6-5, the J gene TRBJ1-2, with 9 bases lining up with TRBD1. V gave up 7 bases and J gave up 7 bases; unmatched junction bases: 7. Germline V lookup: CDR1 MNHEY, CDR2 SVGAGI. The CDR3 totals 13 residues. This CDR3 reads CASTRDRAIGYTF. As DNA, the CDR3 is TGTGCCAGCACCCGGGACAGGGCGATTGGCTACACCTTC.

This clone has just a few counts. V is TRBV15 and J is TRBJ1-2, with 8 bases identical to TRBD1. The V gene end was trimmed by 1 base and the J gene end by 4 bases; junction bases not matched to a gene: 17. Looked up from germline, CDR1 is LNHNV and CDR2 is YYDKDF (reference sequence). This CDR3 contains 19 residues. The CDR3, as DNA: TGTGCCACCAGCAGAGGGGCAGGGGGCGCTCTGTCGGTCCTCTATGGCTACACCTTC. This codes for CATSRGAGGALSVLYGYTF. The full variable domain, its missing parts supplied by reference TRBV15 and TRBJ1-2, is DAMVIQNPRYQVTQFGKPVTLSCSQTLNHNVMYWYQQKSSQAPKLLFHYYDKDFNNEADTPDNFQSRRPNTSFCFLDIRSPGLGDTAMYLCATSRGAGGALSVLYGYTFGSGTRLTVV.

V is TRBV6-4 and J is TRBJ1-2; 7 nucleotides line up with TRBD1. The CDR3 sequence is 16 residues long. Germline CDR1 is MRHNA and CDR2 is SNTAGT. Trimming at V came to 2 bases and at J to 8 bases, leaving 14 bases not matched to a gene. The CDR3 here is CASSDTQGDTGRGYTF. The CDR3 DNA reads as TGTGCCAGCAGTGACACTCAGGGGGACACCGGTCGGGGCTACACCTTC.

The count of this clone is one. This chain uses TRBV3-1 (or the pseudogene TRBV3-2) with TRBJ1-5, with D uncertain. Germline loops: CDR1 LGHDT, CDR2 YNNKEL (reference sequence). V shed 1 base and J shed 3 bases, with 7 bases lying between them. The CDR3 loop spans 14 amino acids. The CDR3 DNA reads as TGTGCCAGCAGCCAAGGGCGGGTCAATCAGCCCCAGCATTTT. Translation: CASSQGRVNQPQHF.

V is TRBV6-5 and J is TRBJ1-1; 10 bases align to TRBD1. Germline V gives CDR1 MNHEY, CDR2 SVGAGI. V gave up 6 bases and J gave up 7 bases; unmatched junction bases: 11. The CDR3 length is 15 residues. The CDR3: CASSRGGQGIGEAFF. Here the CDR3 DNA reads TGTGCCAGCAGCCGCGGGGGACAGGGGATCGGTGAAGCTTTCTTT.

This clone was observed a handful of times. V is TRBV27 and J is TRBJ2-3; 7 nucleotides line up with TRBD2. J gave up 4 bases and V 3 bases, and 4 bases lay outside the gene matches. The germline V gene encodes CDR1 MNHEY and CDR2 SMNVEV (reference sequence). The CDR3 is made up of 14 amino acids. CDR3 sequence: CASSFSLAADTQYF. The CDR3 nucleotides are TGTGCCAGCAGTTTTAGTCTAGCGGCAGATACGCAGTATTTT.

J is TRBJ1-5 and V is TRBV5-5, with D unresolved. The CDR3 sequence is 15 residues long. The germline V gene has CDR1 SGHKS and CDR2 YYEKEE (reference sequence). V lost 0 bases to trimming and J lost 0 bases, with 7 bases between them. Here the CDR3 DNA reads TGTGCCAGCAGCTTGGTTCAGAATAGCAATCAGCCCCAGCATTTT. Translating gives CASSLVQNSNQPQHF.

This clone appeared a few times. The chain joins TRBV7-3 to TRBJ2-2, with 8 bases aligning to TRBD1. The V segment lost 4 bases and the J segment 1 base; nucleotides outside the gene matches: 2. Per germline, CDR1 SGHTA and CDR2 FQGTGA. This CDR3 has 15 residues. In nucleotides, the CDR3 is TGTGCCAGCAGCTCTGGACAGGGGAACACCGGGGAGCTGTTTTTT. It translates to CASSSGQGNTGELFF.

The chain has TRBV27 and TRBJ2-7; D is possibly TRBD2 (6 bases). The CDR3 runs to 13 residues. Per the germline V gene, CDR1 is MNHEY and CDR2 is SMNVEV (reference sequence). Trimming took 3 bases from V and 7 from J, leaving 13 bases between them. In nucleotides, the CDR3 is TGTGCCAGCAGTTTGCCGGGACTTCAAGAGCAGTACTTC. Its translation is CASSLPGLQEQYF.

As to this clone: Relative to the germline gene, one junction end is altered; a read error may explain this. The rearrangement links TRBV7-7 to TRBJ2-3; D possibly corresponds to TRBD2 (5 bases). The germline gives CDR1 SSHAT, CDR2 FNYEAQ (reference sequence). This CDR3 is built from 16 residues. CDR3 protein: CASSLSTQTGSDTQYF. As DNA, the CDR3 is TGTGCTAGCAGCTTATCAACCCAAACGGGGTCAGATACGCAGTATTTT.

V and J are TRBV29-1 and TRBJ2-7; tentatively, D is TRBD1 (6 bases). The germline V gene encodes CDR1 SQVTM and CDR2 ANQGSEA. V was cut by 2 bases and J by 0 bases, with 8 bases left in between. CDR3 length: 13 residues. In DNA form, the CDR3 reads TGCAGCGTTGAACAGGGGAGCTCCTACGAGCAGTACTTC. Protein sequence: CSVEQGSSYEQYF.

The chain has TRBV4-3 and TRBJ1-1; D gene uncertain. The CDR3 length is 14 residues. In germline, CDR1 is LGHNA, CDR2 YSLEER. V gave up 0 bases and J gave up 5 bases, with 10 bases separating them. CDR3 in DNA: TGCGCCAGCAGCCAAGATAGACGGAGGACTGAAGCTTTCTTT. The encoded protein is CASSQDRRRTEAFF.

This chain links TRBV4-1 with TRBJ1-5, with 7 bases identical to TRBD1. The trim removed 2 bases at V and 0 bases at J, leaving 10 bases unmatched. The CDR3 length is 18 residues. Looked up from germline, CDR1 is MGHRA and CDR2 is YSYEKL. CDR3 sequence reads: CASSQPSDRADSNQPQHF. For the CDR3, the DNA is TGCGCCAGCAGCCAACCGTCCGACAGGGCCGATAGCAATCAGCCCCAGCATTTT.